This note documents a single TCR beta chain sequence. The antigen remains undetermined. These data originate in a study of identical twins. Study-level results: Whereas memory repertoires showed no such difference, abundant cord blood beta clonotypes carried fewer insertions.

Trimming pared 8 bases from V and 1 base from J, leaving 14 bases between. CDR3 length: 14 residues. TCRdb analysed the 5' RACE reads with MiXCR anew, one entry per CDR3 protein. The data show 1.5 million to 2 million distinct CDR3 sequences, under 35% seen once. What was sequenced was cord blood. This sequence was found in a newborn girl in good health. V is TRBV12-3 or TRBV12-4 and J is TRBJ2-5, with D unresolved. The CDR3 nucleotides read TGTGCCAGCGGGCGTCACCAGTGCCAAGAGACCCAGTACTTC. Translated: CASGRHQCQETQYF.